The following is a T cell receptor beta chain sequence with its context. This entry belongs to a study of cytomegalovirus exposure and HLA in healthy donors. The primer mix had 60 Vbeta and 13 Jbeta primers. Some clones are missing from TCRdb's copy, which holds only in-frame ones; the method was immunoSEQ multiplex PCR. The repertoire has about 83,000 clones, around 79% of them found once; the top ten carry 5.9%. Looked up from germline, CDR1 is MGHRA and CDR2 is YSYEKL. CDR3 length equals 17 residues. V gave up 6 bases and J gave up 2 bases, with 21 bases separating them. The gene calls are TRBV4-1 and TRBJ2-3; TRBD2 is a possible D gene (6 bases). The origin of this receptor is a man in his late teens or twenties in good health and CMV-seropositive. Source material: PBMCs. CDR3 protein: CASRSLIIAEDTDTQYF. The CDR3, as DNA: TGCGCCAGCAGGTCGTTGATTATAGCGGAAGACACAGATACGCAGTATTTT.